This T cell receptor (beta chain) was sequenced for a study of cytomegalovirus exposure and HLA in healthy donors (dated by TCRdb to 2015 to 2018). As for the study more broadly: According to a later analysis, one platform produced both the roughly 120 validation repertoires and the approximately 670 repertoires of the first cohort. The aim of the study was to test whether cataloging public T cell receptors could identify signatures of past pathogen exposure. A separate validation cohort of more than 100 different subjects was used in addition to the approximately 610-subject first cohort. High-throughput TCR immunosequencing, statistical association of individual TCRs with disease status, and machine learning were combined to predict cytomegalovirus infection status.

This clone has more than one count but fewer than ten. No cognate antigen has been identified for it. Base qualities are missing; no much larger clone stands one base away. Separate from the approximately 730-subject first cohort, the validation cohort of roughly 120 subjects was the group to which the donors belonged. The full study reports these points: Most TCR sequences were observed very rarely across donors, whereas some public TCRs were present in many individuals. In a later analysis, TCRs clustered in the first cohort were found to also tend to co-occur in the 130 or so validation repertoires, with 94% of cluster scores above 0. The study gave a list of under 200 TCR beta chains associated with cytomegalovirus. All 110 or so repertoires were used to score co-occurrence in the validation cohort in a later analysis, because that analysis had no HLA typing for the cohort. According to the authors, the approach could potentially be generalized to other disease states and immunological phenotypes. Three of the identified cytomegalovirus-associated TCR beta chains were confirmed in vitro to be specific for cytomegalovirus antigens. The classifier was reported to diagnose cytomegalovirus status with high specificity and sensitivity in both the original cohort and the validation cohort.

The cysteine opens and the phenylalanine closes a CDR3 of 22 amino acids. Only CDR3 DNA is held: 66 bases, read in frame from base 1. Trimming costs V 6 bases and J 0 bases, and their ends lie 32 bases apart. From the germline V gene, CDR1 is MGHRA and CDR2 is YSYEKL. Libraries were prepared through the immunoSEQ multiplex PCR assay. The published analysis was carried out like this. A statistical classification framework was built for diagnosing cytomegalovirus status from the catalog of TCR beta chain sequences. The table comes from immuneACCESS by way of TCRdb, which keeps in-frame sequences with V and J called. Part of the clones is missing from these tables; in studies checked, under half for an unresolved V gene and the rest for unknown reasons. The V and J calls and clone size were taken over from that table, and D and trimming were inferred from the DNA. The table for this sample lists 150,000 to 200,000 clones; around 88% of them were counted only once. The top ten clonotypes cover around 1.6% of the sample.

The sequenced sample consisted of PBMCs. In this chain, TRBV4-1 is recombined with TRBJ2-2; 5 matching bases give a weak D call of TRBD2. The sequence derives from a woman between 18 and 29 years old in good health and CMV-seronegative. The CDR3 protein: CASRNLRLRDLTTHANTGELFF. The sequence in DNA is TGCGCCAGCAGGAACCTAAGATTGAGGGATTTAACTACACACGCGAACACCGGGGAGCTGTTTTTT.